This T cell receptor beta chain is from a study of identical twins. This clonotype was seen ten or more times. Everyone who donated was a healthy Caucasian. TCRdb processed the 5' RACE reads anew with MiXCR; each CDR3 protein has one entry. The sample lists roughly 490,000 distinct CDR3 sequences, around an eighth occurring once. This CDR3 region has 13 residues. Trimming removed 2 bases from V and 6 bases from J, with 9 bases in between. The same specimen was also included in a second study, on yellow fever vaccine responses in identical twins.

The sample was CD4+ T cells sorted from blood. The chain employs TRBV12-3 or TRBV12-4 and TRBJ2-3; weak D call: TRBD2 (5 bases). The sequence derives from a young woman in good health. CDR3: CASSLRGLDTQYF. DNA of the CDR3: TGTGCCAGCAGTTTAAGAGGGTTGGATACGCAGTATTTT.